These T cell receptor beta chains were read from a single sample in a study of CD8+ T cells in alopecia areata. TCRdb's table, derived via immunoSEQ multiplex PCR, lists solely in-frame clones and lacks some. The sample carries more than 110,000 clones, 58% recorded once. Material: CD4+ T cells sorted from blood, obtained at week 0. The receptors were sampled from a human donor with alopecia areata. Both conserved end residues are part of each CDR3. A D gene is named only where the DNA matches it firmly. Some rows mark clone size as missing; the rest say once, few, many or name a class of expanded clone.

TRBJ2-2 | TRBD2 | TRBV6-5 | . | CASSPRGDTGELFF | TGTGCCAGCAGTCCCCGGGGGGACACCGGGGAGCTGTTTTTT
TRBJ2-2 | TRBD1 | TRBV7-9 | . | CASSFQRRGRSGELFF | TGTGCCAGCAGCTTCCAAAGAAGGGGGCGATCCGGGGAGCTGTTTTTT
TRBJ2-1 | . | TRBV29-1 | few | CSVEKGTSYNEQFF | TGCAGCGTTGAAAAGGGAACTTCCTACAATGAGCAGTTCTTC
TRBJ2-7 | . | TRBV7-9 | few | CASSLRERYEQYF | TGTGCCAGCAGCTTGAGGGAGCGCTACGAGCAGTACTTC
TRBJ2-7 | TRBD1 | TRBV6-5 | . | CASRVDRADYEQYF | TGTGCCAGCAGGGTTGACAGGGCGGATTACGAGCAGTACTTC
TRBJ1-2 | . | TRBV7-2 | . | CASSLDGSGRGYTF | TGTGCCAGCAGCTTAGATGGTTCGGGTCGGGGCTACACCTTC
TRBJ1-1 | . | TRBV6-5 | . | CASSSLTQNTEAFF | TGTGCCAGCAGTTCACTTACACAGAACACTGAAGCTTTCTTT
TRBJ2-7 | TRBD2 | TRBV2 | . | CASRGLAGISYEQYF | TGTGCCAGCAGGGGACTAGCGGGGATATCCTACGAGCAGTACTTC
TRBJ2-7 | . | TRBV27 | . | CASSWTEDYEQYF | TGTGCCAGCAGTTGGACGGAGGACTACGAGCAGTACTTC
TRBJ2-1 | TRBD2 | TRBV18 | . | CASSPLSGVEQFF | TGTGCCAGCTCACCCCTTAGCGGGGTTGAGCAGTTCTTC
TRBJ2-3 | . | TRBV21-1 | many | CASSKGAGHSTDTQYF | TGTGCCAGCAGCAAAGGAGCGGGGCATAGCACAGATACGCAGTATTTT
TRBJ2-3 | TRBD2 | TRBV29-1 | . | CSVDPSGAGGPYF | TGCAGCGTTGATCCTAGCGGGGCCGGGGGTCCGTATTTT
TRBJ2-6 | . | TRBV6-1 | . | CASSKGSGANVLTF | TGTGCCAGCAGTAAGGGTTCTGGGGCCAACGTCCTGACTTTC
TRBJ1-6 | TRBD1 | TRBV25-1 | once | CASSALDRDRTSPLHF | TGTGCCAGCAGTGCCTTGGACCGGGACAGAACCTCCCCCCTCCACTTT
TRBJ2-5 | TRBD2 | TRBV7-9 | . | CASSSGTSEETQYF | TGTGCCAGCAGCTCCGGGACTAGCGAAGAGACCCAGTACTTC
TRBJ2-3 | TRBD2 | TRBV28 | . | CASGGGVDTQYF | TGTGCCAGCGGCGGGGGGGTAGATACGCAGTATTTT
TRBJ2-5 | TRBD1 | TRBV5-1 | few | CASSLTGEETQYF | TGCGCCAGCAGCCTGACAGGGGAAGAGACCCAGTACTTC
TRBJ1-4 | . | TRBV6-6 | . | CAIRPGTTREKLFF | TGTGCCATCAGACCCGGGACAACCCGTGAAAAACTGTTTTTT
TRBJ2-3 | TRBD2 | TRBV2 | . | CASSGTSGGNYEDTQYF | TGTGCCAGCAGTGGGACTAGCGGGGGGAACTATGAAGATACGCAGTATTTT
TRBJ2-6 | . | TRBV30 | . | CAWSVRGSGANVLTF | TGTGCCTGGAGTGTGCGAGGCTCTGGGGCCAACGTCCTGACTTTC